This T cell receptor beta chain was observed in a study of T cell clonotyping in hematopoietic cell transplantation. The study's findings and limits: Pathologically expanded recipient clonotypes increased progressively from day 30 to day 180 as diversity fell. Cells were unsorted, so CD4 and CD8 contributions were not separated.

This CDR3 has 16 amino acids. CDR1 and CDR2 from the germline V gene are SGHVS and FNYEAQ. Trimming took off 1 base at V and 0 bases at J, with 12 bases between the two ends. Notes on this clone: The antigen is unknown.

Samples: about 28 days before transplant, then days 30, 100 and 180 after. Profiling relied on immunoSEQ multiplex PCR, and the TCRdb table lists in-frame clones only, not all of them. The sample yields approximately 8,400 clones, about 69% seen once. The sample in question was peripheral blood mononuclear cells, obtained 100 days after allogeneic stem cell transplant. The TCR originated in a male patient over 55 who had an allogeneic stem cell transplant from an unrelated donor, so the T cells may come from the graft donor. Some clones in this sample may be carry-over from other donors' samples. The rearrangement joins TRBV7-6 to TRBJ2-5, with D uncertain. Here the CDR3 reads CASSLGPGRHQETQYF. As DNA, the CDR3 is TGTGCCAGCAGCTTAGGACCAGGCAGACACCAAGAGACCCAGTACTTC.